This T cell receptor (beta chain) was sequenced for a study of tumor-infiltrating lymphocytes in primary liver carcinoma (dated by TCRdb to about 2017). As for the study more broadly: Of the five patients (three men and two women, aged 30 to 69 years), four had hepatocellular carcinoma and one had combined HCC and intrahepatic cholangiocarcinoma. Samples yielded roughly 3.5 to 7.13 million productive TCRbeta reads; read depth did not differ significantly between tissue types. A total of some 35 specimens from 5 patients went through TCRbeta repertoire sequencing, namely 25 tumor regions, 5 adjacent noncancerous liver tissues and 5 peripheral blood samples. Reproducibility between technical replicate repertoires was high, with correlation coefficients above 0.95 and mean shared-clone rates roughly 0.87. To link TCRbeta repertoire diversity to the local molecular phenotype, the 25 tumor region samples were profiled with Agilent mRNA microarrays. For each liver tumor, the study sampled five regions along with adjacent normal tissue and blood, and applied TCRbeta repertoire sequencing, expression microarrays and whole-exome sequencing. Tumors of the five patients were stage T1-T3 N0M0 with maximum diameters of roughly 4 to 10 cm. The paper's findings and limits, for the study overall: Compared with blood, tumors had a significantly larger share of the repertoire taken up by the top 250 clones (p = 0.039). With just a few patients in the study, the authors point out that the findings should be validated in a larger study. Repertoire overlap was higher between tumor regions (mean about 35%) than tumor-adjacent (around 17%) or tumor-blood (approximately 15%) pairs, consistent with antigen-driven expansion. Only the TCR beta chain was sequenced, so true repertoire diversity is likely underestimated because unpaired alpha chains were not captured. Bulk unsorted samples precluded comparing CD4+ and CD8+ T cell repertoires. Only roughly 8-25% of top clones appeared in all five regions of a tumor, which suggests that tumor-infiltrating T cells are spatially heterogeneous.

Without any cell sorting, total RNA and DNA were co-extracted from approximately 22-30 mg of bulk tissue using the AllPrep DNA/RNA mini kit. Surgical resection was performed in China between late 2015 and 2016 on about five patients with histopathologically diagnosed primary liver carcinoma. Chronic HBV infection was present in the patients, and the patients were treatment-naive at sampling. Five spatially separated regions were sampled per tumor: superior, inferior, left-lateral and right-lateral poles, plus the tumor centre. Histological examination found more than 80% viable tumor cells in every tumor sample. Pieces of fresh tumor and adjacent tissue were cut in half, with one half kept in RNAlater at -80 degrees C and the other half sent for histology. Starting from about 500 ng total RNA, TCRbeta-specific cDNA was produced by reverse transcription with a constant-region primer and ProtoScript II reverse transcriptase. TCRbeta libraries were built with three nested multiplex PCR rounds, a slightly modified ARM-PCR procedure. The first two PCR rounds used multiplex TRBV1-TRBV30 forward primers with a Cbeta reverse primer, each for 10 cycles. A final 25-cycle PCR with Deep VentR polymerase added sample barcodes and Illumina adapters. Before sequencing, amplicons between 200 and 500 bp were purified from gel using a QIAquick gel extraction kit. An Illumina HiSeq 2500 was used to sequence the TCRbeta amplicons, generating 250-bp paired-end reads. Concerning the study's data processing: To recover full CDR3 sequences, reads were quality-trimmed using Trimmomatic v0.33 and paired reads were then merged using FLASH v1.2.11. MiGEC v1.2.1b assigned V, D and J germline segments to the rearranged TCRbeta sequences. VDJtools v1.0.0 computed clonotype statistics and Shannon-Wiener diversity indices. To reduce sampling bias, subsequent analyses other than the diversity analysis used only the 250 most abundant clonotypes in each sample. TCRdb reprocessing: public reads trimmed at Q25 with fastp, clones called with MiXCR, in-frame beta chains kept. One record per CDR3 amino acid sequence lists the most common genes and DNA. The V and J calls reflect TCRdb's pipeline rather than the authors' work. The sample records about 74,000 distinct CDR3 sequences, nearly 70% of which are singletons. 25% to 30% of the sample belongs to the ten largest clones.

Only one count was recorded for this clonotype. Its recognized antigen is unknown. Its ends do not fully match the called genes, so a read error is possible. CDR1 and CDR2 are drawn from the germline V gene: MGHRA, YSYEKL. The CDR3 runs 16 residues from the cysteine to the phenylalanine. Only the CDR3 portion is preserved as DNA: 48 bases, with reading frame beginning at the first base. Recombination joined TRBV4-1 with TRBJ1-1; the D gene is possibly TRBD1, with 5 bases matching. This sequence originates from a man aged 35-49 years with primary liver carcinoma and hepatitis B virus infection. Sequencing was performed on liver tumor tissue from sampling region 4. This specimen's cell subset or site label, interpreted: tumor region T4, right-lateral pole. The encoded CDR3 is CASSQDPAGMDTEALF. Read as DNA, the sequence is TGCGCCAGCAGCCAAGATCCGGCGGGGATGGACACTGAAGCTCTCTTT.